Listed here are 28 T cell receptor beta chains from one sample, sequenced in a study of beta chain features in type 1 diabetes. Their antigens remain unidentified. Expressed TCRB transcripts were sequenced because the entire RNA isolate underwent reverse transcription. Measured with immunoSEQ multiplex PCR; TCRdb has only the in-frame clones, and not every one. Among 120,000 to 150,000 clones, 13% were seen once, and the ten largest hold 1% to 1.5%. General study findings and limits: Among all four CD4+ subsets, Type 1 diabetes patients had TCRB CDR3s that were moderately but significantly shorter.

The sequencing sample was made of central memory CD4+ T cells from blood. The receptors derive from a man younger than 35 with type 1 diabetes.

This chain connects TRBV9 to TRBJ2-7, with D maybe TRBD1 (5 bases). V gave up 2 bases and J gave up 2 bases, with 14 bases separating them. The CDR3 runs 15 residues. Germline V lookup: CDR1 SGDLS, CDR2 YYNGEE. CDR3 sequence reads: CASSVSVDSPYEQYF. CDR3 in DNA: TGTGCCAGCAGCGTTAGTGTCGACAGCCCCTACGAGCAGTACTTC.

This clone showed up just a few times. V gene TRBV4-1 combines with J gene TRBJ1-3, with D hard to call. The germline gives CDR1 MGHRA, CDR2 YSYEKL. The V gene lost 0 bases and the J gene lost 0 bases, with 15 bases spanning the gap. The CDR3 has 18 amino acids. The CDR3 here is CASSQDNFVGSSGNTIYF. In nucleotides, the CDR3 is TGCGCCAGCAGCCAAGACAACTTCGTGGGGAGCTCTGGAAACACCATATATTTT.

This clone came up a few times. The chain has TRBV19 and TRBJ1-5; TRBD1 might be the D (6 bases). Trimming removed 0 bases at V and 7 bases at J, with 13 bases between. CDR3 length equals 15 residues. Germline V gives CDR1 LNHDA, CDR2 SQIVND (reference sequence). In DNA, the CDR3 is TGTGCCAGTAGTATAGATAAGGGGGGCGGGCAGCCCCAGCATTTT. Protein product: CASSIDKGGGQPQHF.

The chain joins TRBV29-1 to TRBJ1-1; D uncertain. Germline V gene data show CDR1 as SQVTM and CDR2 as ANQGSEA. This CDR3 has 13 residues. V gave up 6 bases and J gave up 0 bases, with 11 bases separating them. CDR3 residues: CSVWTAMNTEAFF. The CDR3 nucleotides read TGCAGCGTATGGACGGCCATGAACACTGAAGCTTTCTTT.

This clone was counted only a few times. V is TRBV7-8 and J is TRBJ2-7; TRBD1 matches 8 bases. CDR3 length equals 17 residues. J gave up 3 bases and V 1 base, and 11 bases lay outside the gene matches. Per germline, CDR1 SGHVS and CDR2 FQNEAQ. The CDR3 loop reads CASSLGGQAHLVYEQYF. The CDR3 DNA reads TGTGCCAGCAGCTTAGGGGGACAGGCCCATCTCGTCTACGAGCAGTACTTC.

This clone was found a few times. V usage is TRBV6-5 and J usage is TRBJ2-1, with TRBD1 matching 8 bases. CDR1 is MNHEY and CDR2 is SVGAGI in the germline V gene. V lost 2 bases and J lost 8; bases outside the gene matches: 5. The CDR3 sequence is 14 residues long. For the CDR3, the DNA is TGTGCCAGCAGTTACGACAGGGGATCCGATGAGCAGTTCTTC. Amino acids: CASSYDRGSDEQFF.

This clone was seen a handful of times. This chain connects TRBV19 to TRBJ1-5; D not certain. Trimming removed 5 bases from V and 6 bases from J, with 17 bases in between. There are 15 residues in the CDR3. The V gene's germline CDR1 is LNHDA and CDR2 SQIVND (reference sequence). The CDR3 DNA sequence: TGTGCCAGTAGTGCCAGTGCAGTGTCCGGTCAGCCCCAGCATTTT. Amino acids: CASSASAVSGQPQHF.

This clone was seen a handful of times. V and J are TRBV14 and TRBJ1-2, with 11 nucleotides matching TRBD1. The CDR3 is 16 residues long. From germline, CDR1 is SGHDN and CDR2 FVKESK. The V gene end was trimmed by 3 bases and the J gene end by 4 bases; junction bases not matched to a gene: 7. This CDR3 reads CASSHAGTGGRYGYTF. For the CDR3, the DNA is TGTGCCAGCAGCCATGCTGGGACAGGGGGACGCTATGGCTACACCTTC.

Only a few counts were recorded for this clone. The CDR3: CATRDNYGYTF. The DNA of the CDR3 is TGTGCCACGCGAGACAACTATGGCTACACCTTC. V and J are TRBV19 and TRBJ1-2; unclear D gene. This CDR3 is built from 11 residues. Trimming took off 10 bases at V and 2 bases at J, with 8 bases between the two ends. In germline, CDR1 is LNHDA, CDR2 SQIVND (reference sequence). The full variable domain, its missing parts supplied by reference TRBV19 and TRBJ1-2, is DGGITQSPKYLFRKEGQNVTLSCEQNLNHDAMYWYRQDPGQGLRLIYYSQIVNDFQKGDIAEGYSVSREKKESFPLTVTSAQKNPTAFYLCATRDNYGYTFGSGTRLTVV.

This clone has a handful of counts. The rearrangement uses TRBV7-9 and TRBJ1-1; a weak D match, TRBD1 (6 bases). Looked up from germline, CDR1 is SEHNR and CDR2 is FQNEAQ (reference sequence). This CDR3 has 15 amino acids. V was clipped by 7 bases and J by 1 base, with 16 bases between them. The DNA for the CDR3 is TGTGCCAGCATGCCGCAGGGGCAGACGAACACTGAAGCTTTCTTT. Translation gives CASMPQGQTNTEAFF.

This clone came up a few times. The chain recombines TRBV7-2 with TRBJ2-1; D is ambiguous. Per the germline V gene, CDR1 is SGHTA and CDR2 is FQGNSA. The CDR3 extends over 13 amino acids. V shed 1 base and J shed 10 bases, with 11 bases lying between them. The CDR3 bases are TGTGCCAGCAGCTTAGGACTGGGTCGGGAGCAGTTCTTC. Amino acid sequence: CASSLGLGREQFF.

The table lists this clone with many counts. This chain joins TRBV5-6 and TRBJ2-4, with D unresolved. Germline V gene sequence: CDR1 SGHDT, CDR2 YYEEEE. V was cut by 1 base and J by 0 bases, with 11 bases left in between. The CDR3 spans 16 residues. CDR3 DNA: TGTGCCAGCAGCTTGCGACCCCCACTAGCCAAAAACATTCAGTACTTC. Protein: CASSLRPPLAKNIQYF.

This clone was seen a handful of times. J is TRBJ1-6 and V is TRBV7-2, with unresolved D. The CDR3 runs 13 residues. The germline V gene encodes CDR1 SGHTA and CDR2 FQGNSA. The ends were cut back, 5 bases at V and 7 bases at J, with 9 bases in the middle. The CDR3 DNA reads as TGTGCCAGCAGCCCGGAAGGGAATTCACCCCTCCACTTT. Residues: CASSPEGNSPLHF.

V and J are TRBV2 and TRBJ1-2; possibly TRBD1 for D (6 bases). CDR1 and CDR2 (germline): SNHLY, FYNNEI. With 3 bases removed from V and 2 bases from J, the gap between germline ends came to 10 bases. The CDR3 extends over 14 amino acids. The CDR3 is CASSDQGNNYGYTF. CDR3 coding DNA: TGTGCCAGCAGTGACCAGGGGAACAACTATGGCTACACCTTC.

This clone was observed a handful of times. This chain links TRBV5-4 with TRBJ2-5; D is possibly TRBD1 (5 bases). This CDR3 contains 14 residues. Per germline, CDR1 SGHNT and CDR2 YYREEE (reference sequence). V dropped 3 bases and J dropped 5 bases, with 14 bases sitting between them. CDR3 residues: CASSSQGVRETQYF. The CDR3 coding sequence is TGTGCCAGCAGCTCCCAAGGGGTGAGGGAGACCCAGTACTTC. The full variable domain, rest sourced from reference TRBV5-4 and TRBJ2-5, is ETGVTQSPTHLIKTRGQQVTLRCSSQSGHNTVSWYQQALGQGPQFIFQYYREEENGRGNFPPRFSGLQFPNYSSELNVNALELDDSALYLCASSSQGVRETQYFGPGTRLLVL.

This clone came up a few times. The chain has TRBV4-1 and TRBJ1-5, with D unclear. Germline-derived CDR1 and CDR2 are MGHRA and YSYEKL. Deletions cut 0 bases from V and 1 base from J, with 10 bases between. CDR3 length: 16 amino acids. The CDR3 region is CASSQELGGSNQPQHF. CDR3 DNA sequence: TGCGCCAGCAGCCAAGAACTAGGAGGGAGCAATCAGCCCCAGCATTTT.

This clone was seen a few times. The CDR3, as DNA: TGTGCCAGCAGCCAAGGTAGCGGACCCGCCTACGAGCAGTACTTC. Translating it yields CASSQGSGPAYEQYF. The chain combines TRBV14 with TRBJ2-7; possible D gene TRBD2, 6 bases. V gave up 1 base and J gave up 2 bases, with 12 bases separating them. The CDR3 runs to 15 residues. CDR1 is SGHDN, CDR2 FVKESK, per germline.

This clone was recorded a few times. The chain combines TRBV15 with TRBJ2-2; D gene ambiguous. This CDR3 spans 15 amino acids. From germline, CDR1 is LNHNV and CDR2 YYDKDF (reference sequence). V lost 1 base and J lost 4, with 10 bases in between. The CDR3 nucleotides read TGTGCCACCAGCAGAGTGCCGGCGGTCACCGGGGAGCTGTTTTTT. Translating gives CATSRVPAVTGELFF.

The genes are TRBV9 and TRBJ1-1; D is undetermined. CDR1 and CDR2 (germline): SGDLS, YYNGEE. This CDR3 region has 15 residues. Trimming removed 1 base at V and 3 bases at J, with 13 bases between. The CDR3 coding sequence is TGTGCCAGCAGCGTAACGACGAATGAAGACACTGAAGCTTTCTTT. Amino acids: CASSVTTNEDTEAFF.

This clone was picked up a small number of times. The rearrangement joins TRBV27 to TRBJ2-1, with a weak D call TRBD1 (5 bases). The CDR3 has 14 amino acids. CDR1 is MNHEY and CDR2 is SMNVEV in the germline V gene (reference sequence). The V end was cut by 5 bases, the J end by 3 bases, with 11 bases between. CDR3 nucleotides: TGTGCCAGCAGTAAAGACAGAAACTACAATGAGCAGTTCTTC. Amino acids: CASSKDRNYNEQFF.

V and J are TRBV21-1 and TRBJ2-3; the D segment call TRBD2 is taken from the table without a DNA check. TRBV21-1 is shown as a pseudogene. CDR3 length: 15 residues. The CDR3 is CASRRRNPPVGAQYF. The CDR3 nucleotides are TGTGCCAGCAGGAGGAGGAATCCTCCCGTTGGGGCGCAGTATTTT.

The gene calls are TRBV19 and TRBJ2-5; D unclear. The CDR3 spans 15 residues. Germline lookup yields CDR1 LNHDA and CDR2 SQIVND (reference sequence). The V gene lost 6 bases and the J gene lost 2 bases, with 16 bases spanning the gap. The chain's CDR3 is CASRSQALTQETQYF. CDR3 nucleotides: TGTGCCAGTAGAAGCCAGGCGCTTACACAAGAGACCCAGTACTTC.

Of note for this clone: This CDR3 is also generated by other DNA sequences in the sample. V gene TRBV30 combines with J gene TRBJ1-5; D is unclear. V lost 5 bases to trimming and J lost 3 bases, with 11 bases between them. From germline, CDR1 is GTSNPN and CDR2 SVGIG (reference sequence). The CDR3 has 13 residues. CDR3 in DNA: TGTGCCTGGGGGCGGGATTCCAATCAGCCCCAGCATTTT. Translated: CAWGRDSNQPQHF.

In this sample, this clone turned up a few times. V gene TRBV5-1 combines with J gene TRBJ2-6; TRBD1 matches 7 bases. The CDR3 spans 17 residues. CDR1 is SGHRS and CDR2 is YFSETQ in the germline V gene. V shed 3 bases, J shed 6 bases, and the junction held 12 bases outside the gene matches. The CDR3 protein is CASSSRQGQSVANVLTF. Written as DNA, the CDR3 is TGCGCCAGCAGCTCGCGACAGGGACAGTCCGTGGCCAACGTCCTGACTTTC.

This chain joins TRBV19 and TRBJ2-7, with a weak D call TRBD2 (5 bases). The CDR3 covers 13 residues. The ends were cut back, 3 bases at V and 3 bases at J, with 9 bases in the middle. Looked up from germline, CDR1 is LNHDA and CDR2 is SQIVND (reference sequence). CDR3 DNA: TGTGCCAGTAGTATCAAGCGGTACTACGAGCAGTACTTC. Translation gives CASSIKRYYEQYF. The whole variable domain, filled in from reference TRBV19 and TRBJ2-7, reads DGGITQSPKYLFRKEGQNVTLSCEQNLNHDAMYWYRQDPGQGLRLIYYSQIVNDFQKGDIAEGYSVSREKKESFPLTVTSAQKNPTAFYLCASSIKRYYEQYFGPGTRLTVT.

This clone appeared once. The V gene is TRBV6-1, the J gene TRBJ1-5; D is undetermined. Germline V gene sequence: CDR1 MNHNS, CDR2 SASEGT. The CDR3 length is 13 residues. Trimming left V 3 bases short and J 9 bases short, with 12 bases between. The CDR3 DNA reads TGTGCCAGCAGTGAGGATAGGGAGGGGCCCCAGCATTTT. Amino acid sequence: CASSEDREGPQHF.

Notes on this clone: Within the sample, other DNA sequences also encode this same CDR3. V usage is TRBV7-3 and J usage is TRBJ1-6; no definite D call. The CDR3 has 13 residues. Germline V gene lookup returns CDR1 SGHTA and CDR2 FQGTGA. V gave up 2 bases and J gave up 8 bases, with 7 bases separating them. The CDR3 reads CASSLSRDSPLHF. The CDR3 nucleotides read TGTGCCAGCAGCTTATCCCGCGATTCACCCCTCCACTTT.

The V call is TRBV28, the J call TRBJ2-1, with 8 bases aligning to TRBD2. CDR3 length: 14 amino acids. Germline V lookup: CDR1 MDHEN, CDR2 SYDVKM. Trimming at V came to 8 bases and at J to 9 bases, leaving 12 bases not matched to a gene. The CDR3 loop reads CASGRRGGLFEQFF. Here the CDR3 DNA reads TGTGCCAGCGGACGCCGGGGGGGCCTTTTTGAGCAGTTCTTC. Complete variable domain (other parts from reference TRBV28 and TRBJ2-1): DVKVTQSSRYLVKRTGEKVFLECVQDMDHENMFWYRQDPGLGLRLIYFSYDVKMKEKGDIPEGYSVSREKKERFSLILESASTNQTSMYLCASGRRGGLFEQFFGPGTRLTVL.